This passage covers 10 T cell receptor beta chains from one sample sequenced in a study of T cell responses to AZD1222 COVID-19 vaccine. This table comes from immunoSEQ multiplex PCR, and its TCRdb copy is limited to in-frame clones, with some not included. The repertoire consists of 95,000 to 110,000 clones, with about nine tenths occurring once and the leading ten covering roughly 42%. Material: peripheral blood, obtained on day 0 of AZD1222 vaccination. The receptors derive from an adult in good health.

The chain combines TRBV9 with TRBJ2-7, with TRBD2 identical over 7 bases. The CDR3 spans 15 residues. After removal of 4 bases from V and 6 bases from J, the junction contained 13 bases not matched to a gene. Germline CDR1 SGDLS, CDR2 YYNGEE. In DNA, the CDR3 is TGTGCCAGCAGCTACAACGGGGACTATCAGTCCGAGCAGTACTTC. Residues: CASSYNGDYQSEQYF.

The rearrangement uses TRBV20-1 and TRBJ1-1; D possibly corresponds to TRBD1 (5 bases). The germline gives CDR1 DFQATT, CDR2 SNEGSKA (reference sequence). The CDR3 has 13 residues. Trimming pared 3 bases from V and 4 bases from J, leaving 12 bases between. The CDR3 here is CSASLGGVTEAFF. CDR3 coding DNA: TGCAGTGCTAGTTTGGGAGGGGTCACTGAAGCTTTCTTT.

Only one count was recorded for this clone. The rearrangement uses TRBV28 and TRBJ2-5; D is ambiguous. The CDR3 sequence is 13 residues long. CDR1 is MDHEN and CDR2 is SYDVKM in the germline V gene. Trimming took off 2 bases at V and 2 bases at J, with 6 bases between the two ends. The CDR3 here is CASSLPQQETQYF. The CDR3 nucleotides read TGTGCCAGCAGTTTACCCCAACAAGAGACCCAGTACTTC.

This chain links TRBV11-2 with TRBJ2-7, with 7 bases fitting TRBD1. The ends lost 4 bases at V and 0 bases at J; junction bases unmatched: 6. CDR1 SGHAT and CDR2 FQNNGV come from the germline V gene. CDR3 length: 15 residues. CDR3 residues: CASSSQGRLSYEQYF. In DNA, the CDR3 is TGTGCCAGCAGCTCACAGGGGCGGCTCTCCTACGAGCAGTACTTC.

The chain recombines TRBV6-5 with TRBJ2-1, with 9 bases lining up with TRBD1. CDR3 length equals 15 residues. Trimming cost V 7 bases and J 2 bases; bases outside gene matches: 6. Germline-derived CDR1 and CDR2 are MNHEY and SVGAGI. The CDR3 here is CASIGGQGTYNEQFF. CDR3 nucleotide sequence: TGTGCCAGCATTGGGGGACAGGGTACCTACAATGAGCAGTTCTTC.

The CDR3 DNA reads as TGTGCCAGCAGCGTAGACAGCGGTACATACAATGAGCAGTTCTTC. It codes for CASSVDSGTYNEQFF. The genes are TRBV9 and TRBJ2-1; TRBD2 is a possible D gene (5 bases). V dropped 0 bases and J dropped 4 bases, with 11 bases sitting between them. CDR1 SGDLS and CDR2 YYNGEE come from the germline V gene. The CDR3 sequence is 15 residues long. Combining the CDR3 with reference TRBV9 and TRBJ2-1 gives the whole variable domain DSGVTQTPKHLITATGQRVTLRCSPRSGDLSVYWYQQSLDQGLQFLIQYYNGEERAKGNILERFSAQQFPDLHSELNLSSLELGDSALYFCASSVDSGTYNEQFFGPGTRLTVL.

The J gene is TRBJ2-3, the V gene TRBV7-2; D remains unclear. The CDR3 consists of 15 residues. Germline V gives CDR1 SGHTA, CDR2 FQGNSA. V lost 1 base and J lost 0, with 8 bases in between. CDR3 coding DNA: TGTGCCAGCAGCTTAGGGTCCTCTAGCACAGATACGCAGTATTTT. It yields the protein CASSLGSSSTDTQYF.

This chain joins TRBV27 and TRBJ2-5; a weak D match, TRBD1 (7 bases). V shed 6 bases and J shed 0 bases, with 14 bases lying between them. The germline CDR1 and CDR2 sequences are MNHEY and SMNVEV (reference sequence). This CDR3 has 15 residues. The CDR3 DNA follows: TGTGCCAGCAGCTGGGGGGACAGTTACCAAGAGACCCAGTACTTC. Protein: CASSWGDSYQETQYF.

This chain uses TRBV28 with TRBJ2-7, with 8 bases aligning to TRBD2. This CDR3 is 14 amino acids long. Germline values: CDR1 MDHEN, CDR2 SYDVKM. The V and J ends lost 6 bases and 3 bases, in that order; junction bases with no gene match: 7. The DNA for the CDR3 is TGTGCCAGCAGCAATAGCGGGACCCGCTACGAGCAGTACTTC. It encodes CASSNSGTRYEQYF.

This rearrangement joins TRBV28 to TRBJ2-5, with 9 bases matching TRBD2. Trimming cost V 4 bases and J 5 bases; bases outside gene matches: 5. This CDR3 spans 14 amino acids. Germline lookup yields CDR1 MDHEN and CDR2 SYDVKM. CDR3 sequence reads: CASSSAAGGETQYF. CDR3 DNA: TGTGCCAGCAGTTCGGCAGCGGGAGGTGAGACCCAGTACTTC.